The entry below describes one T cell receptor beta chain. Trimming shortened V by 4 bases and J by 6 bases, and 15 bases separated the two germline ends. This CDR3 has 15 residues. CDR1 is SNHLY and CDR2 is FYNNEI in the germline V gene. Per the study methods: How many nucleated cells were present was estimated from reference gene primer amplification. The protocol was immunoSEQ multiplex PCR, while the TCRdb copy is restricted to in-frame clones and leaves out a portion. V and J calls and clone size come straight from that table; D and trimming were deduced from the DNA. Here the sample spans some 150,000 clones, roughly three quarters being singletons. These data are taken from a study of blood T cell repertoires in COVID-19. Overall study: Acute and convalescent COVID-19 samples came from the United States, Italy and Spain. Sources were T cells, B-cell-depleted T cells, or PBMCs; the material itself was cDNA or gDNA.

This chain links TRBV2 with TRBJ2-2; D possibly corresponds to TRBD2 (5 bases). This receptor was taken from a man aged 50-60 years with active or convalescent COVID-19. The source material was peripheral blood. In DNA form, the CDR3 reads TGTGCCAGCAGTGCCTGGCTAGGCGGGCCCGGGGAGCTGTTTTTT. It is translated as CASSAWLGGPGELFF.